The 7 T cell receptor beta chains given below trace back to one sample, sequenced in a study of blood T cell repertoires in COVID-19. Profiling relied on immunoSEQ multiplex PCR, and the TCRdb table lists in-frame clones only, not all of them. The table records under 350,000 clones, just over 85% of them present only once. The sample was PBMCs or T cells enriched from blood (not recorded which). The origin of the receptors is a woman in her thirties or forties with acute COVID-19.

This clone showed up just a few times. The chain uses TRBV19 and TRBJ2-2, with 8 bases identical to TRBD1. The CDR3 sequence is 15 residues long. The germline V gene encodes CDR1 LNHDA and CDR2 SQIVND (reference sequence). J gave up 6 bases and V 7 bases, and 10 bases lay outside the gene matches. DNA of the CDR3: TGTGCCAGTAAGTGGACAGGGAGGATTGCCGGGGAGCTGTTTTTT. Translated, it gives CASKWTGRIAGELFF.

This clone was found once. The chain is built from TRBV20-1 and TRBJ2-5; possible D gene TRBD2, 6 bases. Trimming removed 3 bases at V and 2 bases at J, with 13 bases between. The CDR3 has 14 residues. The V gene's germline CDR1 is DFQATT and CDR2 SNEGSKA (reference sequence). The DNA for the CDR3 is TGCAGTGCTAGTGGATCGGGGGTGCAAGAGACCCAGTACTTC. This translates into CSASGSGVQETQYF.

The chain combines TRBV28 with TRBJ1-5; D might be TRBD1 (5 bases). Germline V gives CDR1 MDHEN, CDR2 SYDVKM. Trimming took off 1 base at V and 5 bases at J, with 9 bases between the two ends. The CDR3 covers 14 residues. DNA for the CDR3: TGTGCCAGCAGTTTATTCGGGGGTTATCAGCCCCAGCATTTT. Translating gives CASSLFGGYQPQHF.

The chain combines TRBV9 with TRBJ2-5, with 9 bases lining up with TRBD2. The germline CDR1 and CDR2 sequences are SGDLS and YYNGEE. The CDR3 totals 16 residues. Trimming took 0 bases from V and 2 from J; bases not matched to a gene: 5. The CDR3, as DNA: TGTGCCAGCAGCGTAGGCAGCGGGGGGACACAAGAGACCCAGTACTTC. Encoded protein: CASSVGSGGTQETQYF.

The rearrangement joins TRBV5-4 to TRBJ2-7; 7 nucleotides align to TRBD1. V gave up 4 bases and J gave up 0 bases; unmatched junction bases: 10. Per the germline V gene, CDR1 is SGHNT and CDR2 is YYREEE (reference sequence). The CDR3 totals 16 residues. Here the CDR3 DNA reads TGTGCCAGCAGCCCTATACCGACAGGGAGCTCCTACGAGCAGTACTTC. This gives the protein CASSPIPTGSSYEQYF.

The rearrangement joins TRBV27 to TRBJ2-1, with 11 bases that match TRBD2. This CDR3 spans 15 amino acids. Germline assignment: CDR1 MNHEY and CDR2 SMNVEV (reference sequence). The ends lost 5 bases at V and 5 bases at J; junction bases unmatched: 5. The CDR3 nucleotides read TGTGCCAGCAGTCACCCGGGACTAGCGGACAATGAGCAGTTCTTC. It specifies CASSHPGLADNEQFF.

CDR3 in amino acids: CASSPTDLEAFF. DNA for the CDR3: TGTGCCAGCTCACCGACAGACCTTGAAGCTTTCTTT. The chain employs TRBV18 and TRBJ1-1, with D possibly TRBD1 on 5 matching bases. Germline V gene lookup returns CDR1 KGHSH and CDR2 LQKENI. Trimming cost V 3 bases and J 7 bases, with 9 bases left between them. This CDR3 contains 12 residues.